These 22 T cell receptor beta chains originate from one sample sequenced in a study of T-cell memory formation after mild COVID-19. TCRdb recomputed calls from the 5' RACE reads with MiXCR, one row per CDR3 protein. The data hold more than 110,000 distinct CDR3 sequences, with 13% to 15% observed a single time. Sequencing input: PBMCs or a T cell subset sorted from them (not recorded which). The receptors originated from an adult woman who had mild COVID-19 (a few samples of this study predate the infection). Cell type and time point are not known.

The chain employs TRBV7-6 and TRBJ2-1, with a possible D match to TRBD1 (5 bases). The CDR3 length is 16 residues. Trimming took off 0 bases at V and 0 bases at J, with 9 bases between the two ends. Germline CDR1 reads SGHVS; CDR2 reads FNYEAQ. The CDR3 nucleotides read TGTGCCAGCAGCTTAGCTCAGGGTAGCTCCTACAATGAGCAGTTCTTC. Encoded protein: CASSLAQGSSYNEQFF.

The V call is TRBV20-1, the J call TRBJ1-5, with no clear D. CDR3 length: 15 amino acids. Germline V gene data show CDR1 as DFQATT and CDR2 as SNEGSKA (reference sequence). Trimming stripped 3 bases from V and 0 bases from J, with 12 bases between. The CDR3 region has the DNA TGCAGTGCTAGTCCATCAGACGGTAGCAATCAGCCCCAGCATTTT. This sequence encodes CSASPSDGSNQPQHF.

This clonotype was detected a few times. The chain recombines TRBV20-1 with TRBJ1-2; TRBD1 aligns across 8 bases. Germline lookup yields CDR1 DFQATT and CDR2 SNEGSKA (reference sequence). CDR3 length: 16 amino acids. After removal of 5 bases from V and 2 bases from J, the junction contained 13 bases not matched to a gene. Written as DNA, the CDR3 is TGCAGTGCTTTGTTGGACAGGGATGGAGAGAACTATGGCTACACCTTC. This gives the protein CSALLDRDGENYGYTF.

The chain has TRBV10-3 and TRBJ2-5; D perhaps matches TRBD2 (5 bases). Germline V gene sequence: CDR1 ENHRY, CDR2 SYGVKD. Trimming took off 5 bases at V and 3 bases at J, with 13 bases between the two ends. This CDR3 is 14 amino acids long. Here the CDR3 reads CAISQGSGKETQYF. The CDR3 DNA reads as TGTGCCATCAGTCAAGGGAGCGGCAAAGAGACCCAGTACTTC.

The sample holds a few counts of this clonotype. J is TRBJ2-3 and V is TRBV5-1; D is unresolved. Trimming removed 2 bases from V and 2 bases from J, with 15 bases in between. This CDR3 spans 16 amino acids. Germline V CDR1 and CDR2: SGHRS, YFSETQ. CDR3 region: CASSLSEVRFTDTQYF. CDR3 in DNA: TGCGCCAGCAGCTTATCAGAGGTGCGGTTCACAGATACGCAGTATTTT.

This clonotype occurred many times. CDR3 in amino acids: CASSQQGDEQYF. The CDR3 DNA sequence: TGCGCCAGCAGCCAGCAGGGGGACGAGCAGTACTTC. The chain carries TRBV4-1 and TRBJ2-7; 7 bases agree with TRBD1. The germline gives CDR1 MGHRA, CDR2 YSYEKL. The CDR3 length is 12 residues. The V segment lost 3 bases and the J segment 5 bases; nucleotides outside the gene matches: 1.

Only a few counts were recorded for this clonotype. The chain has TRBV29-1 and TRBJ2-7, with D uncertain. Germline V gene sequence: CDR1 SQVTM, CDR2 ANQGSEA. The CDR3 contains 12 residues. Trimming shortened V by 0 bases and J by 3 bases, and 6 bases separated the two germline ends. The CDR3 nucleotides are TGCAGCGTTGAAGATACGGGCTACGAGCAGTACTTC. Its translation: CSVEDTGYEQYF.

The rearrangement uses TRBV7-9 and TRBJ1-6; D is uncertain. V was cut by 4 bases and J by 8 bases, with 6 bases left in between. The CDR3 is 12 amino acids. In germline, CDR1 is SEHNR, CDR2 FQNEAQ (reference sequence). In DNA, the CDR3 is TGTGCCAGCAGCTCAATTTATTCACCCCTCCACTTT. Encoded protein: CASSSIYSPLHF.

In its sample, this clonotype was seen a few times. The rearrangement links TRBV4-1 to TRBJ2-7, with 7 bases lining up with TRBD1. CDR3 length: 15 residues. V lost 2 bases and J lost 2; bases outside the gene matches: 6. Germline V CDR1 and CDR2: MGHRA, YSYEKL. Here the CDR3 DNA reads TGCGCCAGCAGCCAAAGCGAGGGGGCCCCCTACGAGCAGTACTTC. Protein sequence: CASSQSEGAPYEQYF.

This chain uses TRBV24-1 with TRBJ2-3, with unresolved D. The germline gives CDR1 KGHDR, CDR2 SFDVKD. V lost 4 bases, J lost 4 bases, and 11 bases lay in between. The CDR3 extends over 14 amino acids. CDR3 nucleotides: TGTGCCACCAGTGAAGGGCCTTTCCCAGATACGCAGTATTTT. This encodes CATSEGPFPDTQYF.

The chain uses TRBV29-1 and TRBJ1-1, with D possibly TRBD1 on 5 matching bases. The CDR3 spans 13 residues. The V end lost 1 base, the J end lost 5 bases, and 11 bases lay between the germline ends. The germline V gene encodes CDR1 SQVTM and CDR2 ANQGSEA. The CDR3 region has the DNA TGCAGCGTTGAAGTAGATGGGGGGACTGAAGCTTTCTTT. It yields the protein CSVEVDGGTEAFF. The full variable domain, with the rest looked up from reference TRBV29-1 and TRBJ1-1, is SAVISQKPSRDICQRGTSLTIQCQVDSQVTMMFWYRQQPGQSLTLIATANQGSEATYESGFVIDKFPISRPNLTFSTLTVSNMSPEDSSIYLCSVEVDGGTEAFFGQGTRLTVV.

Ten or more counts support this clonotype. The rearrangement joins TRBV3-1 to TRBJ1-2, with 8 bases that match TRBD1. The CDR3 consists of 15 residues. V was pared by 0 bases and J by 4 bases, with 4 bases of the junction left unmatched. Germline CDR1 is LGHDT and CDR2 is YNNKEL (reference sequence). CDR3 sequence reads: CASSQDRGQGYGYTF. The CDR3 region has the DNA TGTGCCAGCAGCCAAGACAGGGGGCAAGGCTATGGCTACACCTTC.

This clonotype was detected many times. The J gene is TRBJ2-1, the V gene TRBV5-1; D not resolved. This CDR3 has 14 amino acids. V was clipped by 0 bases and J by 4 bases, with 8 bases between them. CDR1 is SGHRS and CDR2 is YFSETQ in the germline V gene. CDR3 residues: CASSLGLGYNEQFF. The CDR3 DNA reads as TGCGCCAGCAGCTTGGGTTTGGGTTACAATGAGCAGTTCTTC.

This rearrangement joins TRBV12-3 or TRBV12-4 to TRBJ2-3; D may be TRBD2 (5 bases). Trimming removed 5 bases from V and 6 bases from J, with 21 bases in between. The CDR3 covers 16 residues. CDR3 in amino acids: CASSPEARRYADTQYF. CDR3 DNA sequence: TGTGCCAGCAGTCCCGAGGCTAGGAGGTACGCGGATACGCAGTATTTT.

This clonotype came up a few times. The V call is TRBV20-1, the J call TRBJ2-1, with TRBD2 matching 7 bases. The CDR3 spans 16 residues. Germline CDR1 reads DFQATT; CDR2 reads SNEGSKA (reference sequence). V lost 0 bases and J lost 2; bases outside the gene matches: 7. The CDR3 here is CSARDVREATYNEQFF. CDR3 sequence (DNA): TGCAGTGCTAGAGATGTCCGGGAGGCCACCTACAATGAGCAGTTCTTC.

The chain joins TRBV5-1 to TRBJ2-7; D is perhaps TRBD1 (6 bases). Germline CDR1 is SGHRS and CDR2 is YFSETQ. Trimming stripped 0 bases from V and 5 bases from J, with 18 bases between. This CDR3 spans 16 amino acids. CDR3 DNA: TGCGCCAGCAGCTTGGTCTCGGCGGGCAGGGGAAACGAGCAGTACTTC. Translating it yields CASSLVSAGRGNEQYF. The full variable domain, completed using reference TRBV5-1 and TRBJ2-7, is KAGVTQTPRYLIKTRGQQVTLSCSPISGHRSVSWYQQTPGQGLQFLFEYFSETQRNKGNFPGRFSGRQFSNSRSEMNVSTLELGDSALYLCASSLVSAGRGNEQYFGPGTRLTVT.

The rearrangement joins TRBV5-5 to TRBJ1-3; D is ambiguous. The V end was cut by 0 bases, the J end by 5 bases, with 12 bases between. The length of the CDR3 is 15 residues. Per the germline V gene, CDR1 is SGHKS and CDR2 is YYEKEE (reference sequence). The CDR3 coding sequence is TGTGCCAGCAGCTTGGAGCAAAGAGGGCGAAACACCATATATTTT. Translation gives CASSLEQRGRNTIYF.

The sample holds a few counts of this clonotype. This rearrangement joins TRBV12-3 or TRBV12-4 to TRBJ2-3; 7 bases map to TRBD2. Trimming removed 3 bases from V and 5 bases from J; junction bases left unmatched: 11. The CDR3 length is 16 residues. CDR3 protein: CASSFPVAGRGDTQYF. CDR3 sequence (DNA): TGTGCCAGCAGTTTTCCGGTGGCGGGGAGGGGAGATACGCAGTATTTT.

The genes are TRBV6-5 and TRBJ1-1, with TRBD1 identical over 10 bases. Looked up from germline, CDR1 is MNHEY and CDR2 is SVGAGI. With 5 bases clipped from V and 5 bases from J, the junction kept 8 bases outside the gene matches. The CDR3 runs 15 residues. The CDR3 reads CASSPGTGVGTEAFF. In DNA, the CDR3 is TGTGCCAGCAGTCCCGGGACAGGGGTTGGGACTGAAGCTTTCTTT.

The chain employs TRBV20-1 and TRBJ2-3, with D perhaps given as TRBD1 or TRBD2 (5 bases each). V was clipped by 0 bases and J by 2 bases, with 15 bases between them. The CDR3 extends over 16 amino acids. Germline V lookup: CDR1 DFQATT, CDR2 SNEGSKA (reference sequence). The CDR3 DNA follows: TGCAGTGCTAGAGATTCGGGGACCGCCTACACAGATACGCAGTATTTT. Translation gives CSARDSGTAYTDTQYF.

The CDR3 DNA follows: TGTGCCAGCAGTTTTTTAGCGAAGAGCTCCTACAATGAGCAGTTCTTC. It is translated as CASSFLAKSSYNEQFF. The chain is built from TRBV6-2 or TRBV6-3 and TRBJ2-1; D is perhaps TRBD2 (5 bases). The germline CDR1 and CDR2 sequences are MNHEY and SVGEGT. CDR3 length equals 16 residues. Deletions cut 4 bases from V and 0 bases from J, with 13 bases between.

The chain combines TRBV7-9 with TRBJ2-2, with D maybe TRBD2 (6 bases). The length of the CDR3 is 17 residues. The V gene lost 5 bases and the J gene lost 1 base, with 17 bases spanning the gap. Germline V gives CDR1 SEHNR, CDR2 FQNEAQ (reference sequence). The chain's CDR3 is CASSPLFGGRNTGELFF. DNA for the CDR3: TGTGCCAGCAGCCCGTTATTCGGGGGAAGGAACACCGGGGAGCTGTTTTTT.